The 18 T cell receptor beta chains given below trace back to one sample, sequenced in a study of shared clonotypes between healthy human individuals. Clones were read by immunoSEQ multiplex PCR, and TCRdb kept only the in-frame ones, dropping some. In the table there are more than 850,000 clones, around 78% of which are singletons. Source material: memory CD4+ T cells from PBMCs. The sample's subset: CD45RA-negative fraction. These receptors all come from a man between 18 and 29 years old in good health. Some clones in this sample may be carry-over from other donors' samples.

This clone was seen a handful of times. The rearrangement uses TRBV7-9 and TRBJ2-7; TRBD1 matches at 10 bases. The ends lost 0 bases at V and 8 bases at J; junction bases unmatched: 7. The CDR3 runs 15 residues. CDR1 SEHNR and CDR2 FQNEAQ come from the germline V gene (reference sequence). Here the CDR3 DNA reads TGTGCCAGCAGCTTAGCCGGGACAGGGGTTACGCAGCAGTACTTC. Its translation: CASSLAGTGVTQQYF.

This chain connects TRBV20-1 to TRBJ1-2; no definite D call. The germline gives CDR1 DFQATT, CDR2 SNEGSKA (reference sequence). This CDR3 region has 11 residues. Trimming removed 3 bases from V and 8 bases from J, with 10 bases in between. CDR3 in DNA: TGCAGTGCTAGGGACGGCAAAGGCTACACCTTC. This gives the protein CSARDGKGYTF.

The chain uses TRBV29-1 and TRBJ2-5, with 7 positions matching TRBD2. This CDR3 comprises 12 residues. In germline, CDR1 is SQVTM, CDR2 ANQGSEA. V lost 6 bases and J lost 4; bases outside the gene matches: 5. CDR3 coding DNA: TGCAGCGTGGGGGAGGGAGGAGAGACCCAGTACTTC. It specifies CSVGEGGETQYF.

Worth noting for this clone: Other DNA sequences in this specimen translate into the identical CDR3. The rearrangement links TRBV29-1 to TRBJ2-5; 8 bases line up with TRBD1. Germline lookup yields CDR1 SQVTM and CDR2 ANQGSEA. The CDR3 runs 14 residues. V shed 7 bases and J 4 bases; nucleotides not matched to a gene: 11. The CDR3 sequence is CSAWEQGAGETQYF. CDR3 nucleotide sequence: TGCAGCGCATGGGAGCAGGGGGCGGGAGAGACCCAGTACTTC.

CDR3 coding DNA: TGTGCCAGCAGTGTTTCAGGAAACACCATATATTTT. This codes for CASSVSGNTIYF. This chain uses TRBV6-1 with TRBJ1-3; D is ambiguous. Looked up from germline, CDR1 is MNHNS and CDR2 is SASEGT. V shed 4 bases and J shed 4 bases, with 5 bases lying between them. The CDR3 has 12 amino acids.

The V call is TRBV6-5, the J call TRBJ1-3, with a tentative D call TRBD1 (6 bases). V dropped 0 bases and J dropped 4 bases, with 13 bases sitting between them. The CDR3 is made up of 16 amino acids. Germline V gene sequence: CDR1 MNHEY, CDR2 SVGAGI. CDR3 bases: TGTGCCAGCAGTTACTCGAGGGGGGCGCGAGGAAACACCATATATTTT. Translated: CASSYSRGARGNTIYF.

The chain employs TRBV28 and TRBJ1-1; 10 bases fit TRBD1. The germline CDR1 and CDR2 sequences are MDHEN and SYDVKM. The CDR3 has 15 residues. With 3 bases clipped from V and 10 bases from J, the junction kept 11 bases outside the gene matches. The CDR3 DNA is TGTGCCAGCAGTTTCTCGACAGGGGGCGTCGGGAGAGCTTTCTTT. Its protein product is CASSFSTGGVGRAFF.

A remark on this clone: A far larger clone is off by one base, so a read error is likely. The genes are TRBV14 and TRBJ2-1; no reliable D call. The germline V gene has CDR1 SGHDN and CDR2 FVKESK. This CDR3 has 11 residues. V shed 4 bases and J shed 4 bases, with 2 bases lying between them. This chain's CDR3 is CASSLYNEQFF. The CDR3 DNA follows: TGTGCCAGCAGCCTATACAATGAGCAGTTCTTC.

DNA of the CDR3: TGCAGTGCTAGAGATCAGTATCAGTACTTC. It is translated as CSARDQYQYF. V usage is TRBV20-1 and J usage is TRBJ2-7; no firm D call. The ends were cut back, 0 bases at V and 10 bases at J, with 7 bases in the middle. CDR1 is DFQATT, CDR2 SNEGSKA, per germline (reference sequence). The CDR3 has 10 amino acids.

The chain employs TRBV4-2 and TRBJ2-1; weak D call: TRBD2 (7 bases). The germline V gene has CDR1 LGHNA and CDR2 YNFKEQ. The CDR3 has 16 residues. V dropped 2 bases and J dropped 0 bases, with 11 bases sitting between them. The CDR3 reads CASSQRGEGSYNEQFF. DNA of the CDR3: TGTGCCAGCAGCCAAAGGGGGGAGGGCTCCTACAATGAGCAGTTCTTC.

The gene calls are TRBV5-1 and TRBJ2-5, with D maybe TRBD2 (7 bases). Germline CDR1 is SGHRS and CDR2 is YFSETQ. V dropped 3 bases and J dropped 1 base, with 10 bases sitting between them. The CDR3 is made up of 14 amino acids. The CDR3 sequence is CASSYGGAQETQYF. DNA of the CDR3: TGCGCCAGCAGCTATGGGGGGGCCCAAGAGACCCAGTACTTC. The full variable domain, rest sourced from reference TRBV5-1 and TRBJ2-5, is KAGVTQTPRYLIKTRGQQVTLSCSPISGHRSVSWYQQTPGQGLQFLFEYFSETQRNKGNFPGRFSGRQFSNSRSEMNVSTLELGDSALYLCASSYGGAQETQYFGPGTRLLVL.

V usage is TRBV6-6 and J usage is TRBJ1-1, with TRBD1 as a possible D gene (6 bases). The germline V gene has CDR1 MNHNY and CDR2 SVGAGI (reference sequence). CDR3 length equals 16 residues. Deletions cut 5 bases from V and 1 base from J, with 17 bases between. CDR3 region: CASSPRPAGANTEAFF. For the CDR3, the DNA is TGTGCCAGCAGTCCGAGACCGGCGGGGGCGAACACTGAAGCTTTCTTT.

This clone has a single count. The genes are TRBV5-1 and TRBJ2-6; either TRBD1 or TRBD2 may supply D (5 bases each). The germline V gene encodes CDR1 SGHRS and CDR2 YFSETQ. The CDR3 length is 17 residues. Trimming removed 4 bases at V and 4 bases at J, with 18 bases between. CDR3 sequence reads: CASSITSGTSGANVLTF. CDR3 nucleotide sequence: TGCGCCAGCAGCATAACGTCCGGGACCTCAGGGGCCAACGTCCTGACTTTC.

The chain joins TRBV7-9 to TRBJ1-1; a weak D match, TRBD1 (5 bases). In germline, CDR1 is SEHNR, CDR2 FQNEAQ (reference sequence). Trimming took off 6 bases at V and 4 bases at J, with 9 bases between the two ends. This CDR3 has 12 amino acids. The CDR3, as DNA: TGTGCCAGCAGGGGGCAGGGCACTGAAGCTTTCTTT. Encoded protein: CASRGQGTEAFF.

This chain uses TRBV18 with TRBJ1-1; D is unclear. The germline V gene encodes CDR1 KGHSH and CDR2 LQKENI. Trimming took off 1 base at V and 0 bases at J, with 15 bases between the two ends. CDR3 size: 17 residues. The CDR3 DNA is TGTGCCAGCTCACCACGTCCGACCCCTTCTATGAACACTGAAGCTTTCTTT. The encoded protein is CASSPRPTPSMNTEAFF.

In this sample, this clone turned up many times. The chain recombines TRBV11-3 with TRBJ2-1, with TRBD2 as a possible D gene (5 bases). The V and J ends lost 4 bases and 7 bases respectively, with 8 bases between them. The germline V gene encodes CDR1 SGHNT and CDR2 YENEEA. The CDR3 has 12 residues. The CDR3 nucleotides read TGTGCCAGCAGCTGGGGAGCGAATGAGCAGTTCTTC. Translating it yields CASSWGANEQFF.

The rearrangement links TRBV7-3 to TRBJ2-3, with 9 positions matching TRBD1. This CDR3 is 15 amino acids long. V lost 5 bases to trimming and J lost 0 bases; unmatched junction nucleotides: 3. Germline V lookup: CDR1 SGHTA, CDR2 FQGTGA. DNA of the CDR3: TGTGCCAGCAGCACTGGGACAGGGAGCACAGATACGCAGTATTTT. Amino acid sequence: CASSTGTGSTDTQYF.

This chain uses TRBV28 with TRBJ2-7; TRBD1 matches 9 bases. The CDR3 consists of 14 residues. Germline CDR1 MDHEN, CDR2 SYDVKM. With 10 bases clipped from V and 9 bases from J, the junction kept 16 bases outside the gene matches. This CDR3 is CATKPGQGSWAQYF. CDR3 coding DNA: TGTGCCACCAAGCCGGGACAGGGAAGTTGGGCGCAGTACTTC. Full variable domain (remainder filled in from reference TRBV28 and TRBJ2-7): DVKVTQSSRYLVKRTGEKVFLECVQDMDHENMFWYRQDPGLGLRLIYFSYDVKMKEKGDIPEGYSVSREKKERFSLILESASTNQTSMYLCATKPGQGSWAQYFGPGTRLTVT.